The 12 T cell receptor beta chains below come from one sample, sequenced in a study of blood T cell repertoires in COVID-19. The data were produced by immunoSEQ multiplex PCR, yet TCRdb's version contains in-frame clones alone and is incomplete. The sample records a few hundred thousand clones, about nine tenths being singletons. Source material: PBMCs or T cells enriched from blood (not recorded which). The receptors stem from a woman aged 45-65 years who had been exposed to COVID-19.

The chain has TRBV4-1 and TRBJ1-5; 8 nucleotides line up with TRBD1. V shed 1 base, J shed 5 bases, and the junction held 10 bases outside the gene matches. The CDR3 consists of 17 residues. The V gene's germline CDR1 is MGHRA and CDR2 YSYEKL. The DNA for the CDR3 is TGCGCCAGCAGCCAAGTGGGGGTCAGGGGGCGCGATCAGCCCCAGCATTTT. Translation: CASSQVGVRGRDQPQHF.

The J gene is TRBJ1-5, the V gene TRBV28; possibly TRBD1 for D (5 bases). This CDR3 region has 15 residues. Between the trimmed V and J ends, which lost 2 bases and 2 bases, there was a span of 10 bases. Germline lookup yields CDR1 MDHEN and CDR2 SYDVKM. CDR3 sequence reads: CASSLAGGGNQPQHF. CDR3 bases: TGTGCCAGCAGTTTAGCAGGAGGGGGCAATCAGCCCCAGCATTTT.

This sequence joins TRBV29-1 and TRBJ2-7; the match to TRBD1 covers 7 bases. With 7 bases clipped from V and 2 bases from J, the junction kept 5 bases outside the gene matches. The CDR3 runs to 12 residues. The germline V gene has CDR1 SQVTM and CDR2 ANQGSEA. The CDR3 sequence is CSAGGQTYEQYF. In DNA, the CDR3 is TGCAGCGCTGGGGGACAGACCTACGAGCAGTACTTC.

The chain recombines TRBV7-2 with TRBJ1-3, with D unclear. The CDR3 consists of 12 residues. Per germline, CDR1 SGHTA and CDR2 FQGNSA. V was shortened by 5 bases and J by 3 bases, with 5 bases between the two germline ends. This CDR3 reads CASSPDGNTIYF. The CDR3, as DNA: TGTGCCAGCAGCCCAGATGGAAACACCATATATTTT.

V and J are TRBV30 and TRBJ2-2, with TRBD2 matching 9 bases. Germline V lookup: CDR1 GTSNPN, CDR2 SVGIG (reference sequence). V was clipped by 3 bases and J by 2 bases; unmatched bases: 7. CDR3 length: 16 amino acids. DNA of the CDR3: TGTGCCTGGAGGGTTAGCGGGGGCCAAAACACCGGGGAGCTGTTTTTT. This sequence encodes CAWRVSGGQNTGELFF.

The V gene is TRBV6-5, the J gene TRBJ1-1, with 7 bases lining up with TRBD1. V dropped 6 bases and J dropped 2; count of bases not matched to a gene: 6. The CDR3 runs 14 residues. Germline V gene sequence: CDR1 MNHEY, CDR2 SVGAGI. The CDR3: CASRTGLINTEAFF. The CDR3 DNA reads as TGTGCCAGCAGGACAGGGCTTATCAACACTGAAGCTTTCTTT.

The chain joins TRBV28 to TRBJ1-4; D remains ambiguous. Germline V gene lookup returns CDR1 MDHEN and CDR2 SYDVKM. The V and J ends lost 3 bases and 7 bases respectively, with 12 bases between them. The length of the CDR3 is 14 residues. In DNA form, the CDR3 reads TGTGCCAGCAGTTTGTTTGCTGAGGGTGAAAAACTGTTTTTT. Its translation is CASSLFAEGEKLFF.

This chain uses TRBV6-5 with TRBJ1-1; TRBD1 matches at 10 bases. With V trimmed by 0 bases and J by 4 bases, 2 bases remained unmatched. CDR3 size: 15 residues. Looked up from germline, CDR1 is MNHEY and CDR2 is SVGAGI. The DNA of the CDR3 is TGTGCCAGCAGTTACTCAGGGACAGGGGTCACTGAAGCTTTCTTT. Its translation is CASSYSGTGVTEAFF.

The rearrangement joins TRBV6-5 to TRBJ2-7; 10 nucleotides match TRBD1. The junction had 1 base not matched to a gene; V was cut back by 2 bases and J by 0 bases. The CDR3 sequence is 15 residues long. CDR1 is MNHEY and CDR2 is SVGAGI in the germline V gene. The CDR3 region has the DNA TGTGCCAGCAGTTACAGGGACAGGGGCTCCTACGAGCAGTACTTC. It codes for CASSYRDRGSYEQYF.

V is TRBV14 and J is TRBJ1-1; a weak D match, TRBD1 (5 bases). This CDR3 has 13 residues. Germline lookup yields CDR1 SGHDN and CDR2 FVKESK. V lost 3 bases to trimming and J lost 3 bases, with 8 bases between them. The CDR3 DNA is TGTGCCAGCAGCCAGGGGACTTACACTGAAGCTTTCTTT. Its translation is CASSQGTYTEAFF.

The chain is built from TRBV21-1 and TRBJ1-6; no DNA check was done on the table's D call, TRBD1. TRBV21-1 is a pseudogene. This CDR3 has 19 amino acids. This CDR3 is CASSKAPIVRGSRNSPLHF. CDR3 in DNA: TGTGCCAGCAGCAAAGCACCTATCGTCAGGGGCTCACGAAATTCACCCCTCCACTTT.

The gene calls are TRBV4-2 and TRBJ2-7, with TRBD1 matching over 9 bases. V was pared by 4 bases and J by 3 bases, with 7 bases of the junction left unmatched. The CDR3 runs to 15 residues. CDR1 is LGHNA and CDR2 is YNFKEQ in the germline V gene. CDR3 residues: CASSRGQGADYEQYF. Here the CDR3 DNA reads TGTGCCAGCAGCCGGGGACAGGGCGCCGACTACGAGCAGTACTTC.